The next 21 T cell receptor beta chains were all read from a single sample in a study of T-cell memory formation after mild COVID-19. From the 5' RACE reads, TCRdb called clonotypes with MiXCR, one entry per CDR3 protein. The sample gives approximately 490,000 distinct CDR3 sequences, around 20% of which show up once; around 12% is in the top ten. Sample: PBMCs or a T cell subset sorted from them (not recorded which). These receptors all stem from an adult woman who had mild COVID-19 (a few samples of this study predate the infection). Cell type and time point are not known.

The chain is built from TRBV5-1 and TRBJ2-1; D is undetermined. CDR1 is SGHRS, CDR2 YFSETQ, per germline. The CDR3 has 12 amino acids. V lost 6 bases and J 5 bases, leaving 9 bases between the germline ends. CDR3: CASTEHHNEQFF. Here the CDR3 DNA reads TGCGCCAGCACCGAACATCACAATGAGCAGTTCTTC.

The V and J genes are TRBV25-1 and TRBJ1-2; D ambiguous. The CDR3 sequence is 11 residues long. The V end lost 5 bases, the J end lost 8 bases, and 9 bases lay between the germline ends. Germline V gene sequence: CDR1 MGHDK, CDR2 SYGVNS. CDR3 in amino acids: CASSRAGGYTF. The CDR3 DNA reads TGTGCCAGCAGTCGGGCTGGAGGCTACACCTTC.

The chain recombines TRBV9 with TRBJ1-1; D is uncertain. V was trimmed by 3 bases and J by 2 bases, leaving 8 bases between them. The germline V gene encodes CDR1 SGDLS and CDR2 YYNGEE. This CDR3 spans 13 amino acids. CDR3 DNA: TGTGCCAGCAGCGAATCCCTTAACACTGAAGCTTTCTTT. Protein sequence: CASSESLNTEAFF.

This chain connects TRBV9 to TRBJ2-7; 7 nucleotides match TRBD1. This CDR3 is 13 amino acids long. J gave up 2 bases and V 3 bases, and 2 bases lay outside the gene matches. In germline, CDR1 is SGDLS, CDR2 YYNGEE. The CDR3 loop reads CASSAGTAYEQYF. The CDR3 nucleotides are TGTGCCAGCAGCGCCGGGACAGCCTACGAGCAGTACTTC.

This chain uses TRBV9 with TRBJ2-7, with 11 bases fitting TRBD1. Germline CDR1 and CDR2: SGDLS and YYNGEE. V dropped 4 bases and J dropped 5; count of bases not matched to a gene: 8. This CDR3 is 15 amino acids long. The CDR3 spells CASSSGQGANDEQYF. In DNA form, the CDR3 reads TGTGCCAGCAGCTCCGGACAGGGGGCGAACGACGAGCAGTACTTC.

J is TRBJ2-5 and V is TRBV12-3 or TRBV12-4, with 8 bases lining up with TRBD2. With 3 bases clipped from V and 2 bases from J, the junction kept 5 bases outside the gene matches. This CDR3 is 15 amino acids long. CDR3 in DNA: TGTGCCAGCAGTTTTTCGGGAGGGAGGCAAGAGACCCAGTACTTC. Translated, it gives CASSFSGGRQETQYF.

The chain has TRBV4-1 and TRBJ1-2; 7 bases line up with TRBD1. In germline, CDR1 is MGHRA, CDR2 YSYEKL. This CDR3 region has 15 residues. With 4 bases clipped from V and 4 bases from J, the junction kept 9 bases outside the gene matches. CDR3 nucleotides: TGCGCCAGCAGCCCTAGCAGGGACAGCGTCTATGGCTACACCTTC. This encodes CASSPSRDSVYGYTF.

The J gene is TRBJ2-7, the V gene TRBV6-5, with D hard to call. Trimming cost V 2 bases and J 2 bases, with 7 bases left between them. The germline V gene has CDR1 MNHEY and CDR2 SVGAGI. This CDR3 region has 13 residues. This CDR3 is CASSYAPAYEQYF. The CDR3 nucleotides are TGTGCCAGCAGTTACGCGCCGGCCTACGAGCAGTACTTC.

V is TRBV4-1 and J is TRBJ2-2; 9 nucleotides agree with TRBD1. This CDR3 region has 16 residues. CDR1 is MGHRA, CDR2 YSYEKL, per germline. The trim removed 2 bases at V and 3 bases at J, leaving 4 bases unmatched. In nucleotides, the CDR3 is TGCGCCAGCAGCCAATCTACAGGGGGCTACACCGGGGAGCTGTTTTTT. Protein sequence: CASSQSTGGYTGELFF.

This chain links TRBV4-1 with TRBJ2-1; a possible D gene is TRBD2 (5 bases). In germline, CDR1 is MGHRA, CDR2 YSYEKL. The CDR3 consists of 17 residues. V lost 4 bases, J lost 1 base, and 17 bases lay in between. CDR3 residues: CASSRSPTGGSYNEQFF. CDR3 bases: TGCGCCAGCAGCCGGAGCCCAACGGGCGGGTCCTACAATGAGCAGTTCTTC.

This clonotype was seen only a few times. The chain uses TRBV3-1 and TRBJ2-5, with D possibly TRBD1 on 6 matching bases. CDR3 length: 15 amino acids. Germline CDR1 LGHDT, CDR2 YNNKEL (reference sequence). V gave up 3 bases and J gave up 3 bases, with 14 bases separating them. The CDR3 DNA reads TGTGCCAGCAGCCAGGGAAATTACAGGGAAGAGACCCAGTACTTC. Amino acids: CASSQGNYREETQYF.

The rearrangement links TRBV25-1 to TRBJ2-2, with D uncertain. There are 14 residues in the CDR3. V was trimmed by 5 bases and J by 1 base, leaving 8 bases between them. The V gene's germline CDR1 is MGHDK and CDR2 SYGVNS. In DNA, the CDR3 is TGTGCCAGCAGTAAGGACCGGAACACCGGGGAGCTGTTTTTT. Translating it yields CASSKDRNTGELFF.

In its sample, this clonotype was seen many times. J is TRBJ1-5 and V is TRBV19, with D unresolved. This CDR3 spans 15 amino acids. Trimming left V 8 bases short and J 0 bases short, with 14 bases between. CDR1 and CDR2 (germline): LNHDA, SQIVND (reference sequence). CDR3 DNA: TGTGCCAGTGAGTTGGACCCTTATAGCAATCAGCCCCAGCATTTT. This translates into CASELDPYSNQPQHF.

This clonotype was observed a few times. The chain couples TRBV5-1 to TRBJ2-7, with 8 bases matching TRBD1. With V trimmed by 2 bases and J by 3 bases, 4 bases remained unmatched. From germline, CDR1 is SGHRS and CDR2 YFSETQ. The CDR3 extends over 14 amino acids. The CDR3: CASSFLDRGYEQYF. The CDR3 DNA is TGCGCCAGCAGCTTCCTAGACAGGGGCTACGAGCAGTACTTC.

This clonotype was observed a handful of times. V and J are TRBV4-2 and TRBJ1-2; 11 bases align to TRBD1. CDR3 length equals 17 residues. Germline V gene data show CDR1 as LGHNA and CDR2 as YNFKEQ. V gave up 4 bases and J gave up 1 base; unmatched junction bases: 8. CDR3 protein: CASSLTGQGVDNYGYTF. DNA for the CDR3: TGTGCCAGCAGCCTCACGGGACAGGGGGTGGATAACTATGGCTACACCTTC.

The table lists this clonotype with a few counts. V and J are TRBV5-1 and TRBJ2-3; 13 bases line up with TRBD2. The CDR3 sequence is 17 residues long. Per germline, CDR1 SGHRS and CDR2 YFSETQ. V trimming: 6 bases; J trimming: 2 bases; junction bases outside the gene matches: 9. The CDR3 here is CASTRTSGGAPTDTQYF. CDR3 bases: TGCGCCAGCACCCGGACTAGCGGGGGCGCACCCACAGATACGCAGTATTTT.

This clonotype appeared a few times. The V gene is TRBV20-1, the J gene TRBJ1-2; D might be TRBD1 (5 bases). CDR3 length: 12 amino acids. Between the trimmed V and J ends, which lost 5 bases and 7 bases, there was a span of 14 bases. Germline lookup yields CDR1 DFQATT and CDR2 SNEGSKA (reference sequence). In DNA, the CDR3 is TGCAGTGCTCTTGGAGCTGGGGGTGGCTACACCTTC. Translating it yields CSALGAGGGYTF.

Only a few counts were recorded for this clonotype. The gene calls are TRBV5-1 and TRBJ2-7; 10 positions match TRBD2. Germline loops: CDR1 SGHRS, CDR2 YFSETQ. V was clipped by 4 bases and J by 2 bases; unmatched bases: 6. CDR3 size: 15 residues. CDR3 DNA sequence: TGCGCCAGCAGCCTCACTAGCGGGGTGACCTACGAGCAGTACTTC. Translated, it gives CASSLTSGVTYEQYF. Full variable domain (rest looked up from reference TRBV5-1 and TRBJ2-7): KAGVTQTPRYLIKTRGQQVTLSCSPISGHRSVSWYQQTPGQGLQFLFEYFSETQRNKGNFPGRFSGRQFSNSRSEMNVSTLELGDSALYLCASSLTSGVTYEQYFGPGTRLTVT.

This clonotype was picked up a small number of times. The gene calls are TRBV11-2 and TRBJ1-5; D gene ambiguous. The CDR3 totals 15 residues. Germline values: CDR1 SGHAT, CDR2 FQNNGV. V dropped 1 base and J dropped 0 bases, with 7 bases sitting between them. The CDR3 bases are TGTGCCAGCAGCTTAGGGGAATATAGCAATCAGCCCCAGCATTTT. Translated: CASSLGEYSNQPQHF.

This clonotype was counted only a few times. This chain links TRBV6-6 with TRBJ2-7, with D perhaps matching TRBD1 (5 bases). Per germline, CDR1 MNHNY and CDR2 SVGAGI (reference sequence). This CDR3 is built from 13 residues. V shed 8 bases and J shed 5 bases, with 16 bases lying between them. The CDR3 coding sequence is TGTGCCAGCCGCATAAATTCCAGGGACGAGCAGTACTTC. It translates to CASRINSRDEQYF.

This clonotype appeared a few times. The CDR3 here is CAIRTARGKDEQYF. The CDR3 DNA follows: TGTGCCATCAGGACCGCCAGGGGTAAGGACGAGCAGTACTTC. The rearrangement links TRBV10-3 to TRBJ2-7, with a possible D match to TRBD1 (6 bases). This CDR3 spans 14 amino acids. The germline gives CDR1 ENHRY, CDR2 SYGVKD. Trimming removed 6 bases at V and 5 bases at J, with 17 bases between.